Presented here are 15 T cell receptor beta chains from one specimen sequenced in a study of blood T cell repertoires in COVID-19. Clones were read by immunoSEQ multiplex PCR, and TCRdb kept only the in-frame ones, dropping some. The sample has about 110,000 clones, roughly 71% seen once. Sequencing was performed on peripheral blood. The receptor source for this set is an older man with acute or convalescent COVID-19.

In regard to this clone: A much larger clone lies one base from this, so it may be a read error. The chain recombines TRBV27 with TRBJ2-7; tentatively, D is TRBD1 (6 bases). Trimming pared 6 bases from V and 2 bases from J, leaving 11 bases between. Germline assignment: CDR1 MNHEY and CDR2 SMNVEV (reference sequence). CDR3 size: 13 residues. CDR3: CASRQQGPYEQYF. As DNA, the CDR3 is TGTGCCAGCAGACAACAGGGACCCTACGAGCAGTACTTC.

V gene TRBV18 combines with J gene TRBJ2-7; 7 positions agree with TRBD1. The CDR3 runs to 14 residues. Looked up from germline, CDR1 is KGHSH and CDR2 is LQKENI. The J segment lost 0 bases and the V segment lost 3 bases, leaving 2 bases of the junction unmatched. CDR3 nucleotide sequence: TGTGCCAGCTCACCCGGGGACAGCTCCTACGAGCAGTACTTC. It is translated as CASSPGDSSYEQYF.

Comment on this clone: The junction shows a germline mismatch at one end, possibly a read error. CDR3 sequence (DNA): TGTGCTAGCACTGTTACTAGCGGGCCCGGGGAGCTGTTTTTT. This codes for CASTVTSGPGELFF. The chain has TRBV28 and TRBJ2-2; the match to TRBD2 covers 9 bases. This CDR3 is built from 14 residues. Germline V gives CDR1 MDHEN, CDR2 SYDVKM.

This rearrangement joins TRBV20-1 to TRBJ2-5, with D maybe TRBD2 (6 bases). The CDR3 is 14 amino acids. Trimming cost V 3 bases and J 2 bases, with 13 bases left between them. Germline V CDR1 and CDR2: DFQATT, SNEGSKA (reference sequence). The CDR3 DNA reads as TGCAGTGCTAGTTTGGGACTGAATCAAGAGACCCAGTACTTC. This sequence encodes CSASLGLNQETQYF.

This clone occurred a few times. The rearrangement links TRBV25-1 to TRBJ2-7; D unclear. The CDR3 runs to 11 residues. Trimming removed 7 bases from V and 9 bases from J, with 13 bases in between. Germline assignment: CDR1 MGHDK and CDR2 SYGVNS. The CDR3 loop is CASTLRSGQYF. CDR3 nucleotides: TGTGCCAGCACTCTTCGTTCGGGGCAGTACTTC.

This rearrangement joins TRBV9 to TRBJ2-1; TRBD2 matches at 11 bases. The CDR3 sequence is 15 residues long. V trimming: 4 bases; J trimming: 7 bases; junction bases outside the gene matches: 7. Germline V CDR1 and CDR2: SGDLS, YYNGEE. CDR3 amino acids: CASSPSSGRINEQFF. The DNA for the CDR3 is TGTGCCAGCAGCCCGTCTAGCGGGAGGATTAATGAGCAGTTCTTC.

The sample holds many counts of this clone. V gene TRBV28 combines with J gene TRBJ2-5; 10 nucleotides match TRBD2. Looked up from germline, CDR1 is MDHEN and CDR2 is SYDVKM. V lost 5 bases to trimming and J lost 3 bases; unmatched junction nucleotides: 6. CDR3 length: 15 amino acids. As DNA, the CDR3 is TGTGCCAGCAGTCCAAGCGGGAGGGTTAAAGAGACCCAGTACTTC. Its translation: CASSPSGRVKETQYF.

V usage is TRBV4-3 and J usage is TRBJ2-1; D gene uncertain. The V end was cut by 0 bases, the J end by 3 bases, with 12 bases between. Germline assignment: CDR1 LGHNA and CDR2 YSLEER. This CDR3 comprises 16 residues. The CDR3 bases are TGCGCCAGCAGCCAAGATAGCCCCTCAGACTACAATGAGCAGTTCTTC. Protein product: CASSQDSPSDYNEQFF.

The V and J genes are TRBV28 and TRBJ2-2, with D perhaps matching TRBD2 (5 bases). This CDR3 is 14 amino acids long. Trimming pared 3 bases from V and 3 bases from J, leaving 8 bases between. Looked up from germline, CDR1 is MDHEN and CDR2 is SYDVKM. In nucleotides, the CDR3 is TGTGCCAGCAGTTTGGAGGTCTACACCGGGGAGCTGTTTTTT. Protein sequence: CASSLEVYTGELFF.

The chain couples TRBV29-1 to TRBJ2-3; D ambiguous. The ends were cut back, 2 bases at V and 3 bases at J, with 6 bases in the middle. Germline V lookup: CDR1 SQVTM, CDR2 ANQGSEA. The CDR3 loop spans 12 amino acids. The CDR3 reads CSVEPGTDTQYF. CDR3 coding DNA: TGCAGCGTTGAACCAGGAACAGATACGCAGTATTTT.

The V gene is TRBV2, the J gene TRBJ1-1; TRBD1 matches at 7 bases. Germline CDR1 reads SNHLY; CDR2 reads FYNNEI. V was pared by 5 bases and J by 0 bases, with 6 bases of the junction left unmatched. The CDR3 has 15 residues. This CDR3 reads CASSYRDRMNTEAFF. DNA for the CDR3: TGTGCCAGCAGTTACCGGGACAGAATGAACACTGAAGCTTTCTTT.

The CDR3 coding sequence is TGTGCCAGCGGGGGACAGGGACGGGGCAATGAGCAGTTCTTC. This gives the protein CASGGQGRGNEQFF. The chain uses TRBV2 and TRBJ2-1; 9 bases are shared with TRBD1. The CDR3 extends over 14 amino acids. From germline, CDR1 is SNHLY and CDR2 FYNNEI. The trim removed 8 bases at V and 6 bases at J, leaving 8 bases unmatched.

V is TRBV6-5 and J is TRBJ2-7, with TRBD1 as a possible D gene (5 bases). Germline V gene lookup returns CDR1 MNHEY and CDR2 SVGAGI. The ends were cut back, 8 bases at V and 1 base at J, with 15 bases in the middle. CDR3 length: 14 amino acids. CDR3 coding DNA: TGTGCCAGCTCCCAGGGCGGCCGTTCCTACGAGCAGTACTTC. This codes for CASSQGGRSYEQYF.

J is TRBJ2-7 and V is TRBV14; D may be TRBD1 (7 bases). Germline V gene sequence: CDR1 SGHDN, CDR2 FVKESK. The ends were cut back, 4 bases at V and 6 bases at J, with 19 bases in the middle. This CDR3 comprises 15 residues. The CDR3: CASSRQGGGKGEQYF. In DNA, the CDR3 is TGTGCCAGCAGCCGACAGGGTGGCGGGAAAGGCGAGCAGTACTTC.

The chain joins TRBV7-2 to TRBJ2-1, with 8 bases that match TRBD2. J was trimmed by 4 bases and V by 5 bases; bases with no gene match: 4. Looked up from germline, CDR1 is SGHTA and CDR2 is FQGNSA. This CDR3 spans 14 amino acids. For the CDR3, the DNA is TGTGCCAGCAGCCCCACTAGCGGTTACAATGAGCAGTTCTTC. Amino acid sequence: CASSPTSGYNEQFF.